This is a list of T cell receptor beta chains from one sample in a study of PD-L1 blockade in urothelial cancer. This table comes from immunoSEQ multiplex PCR, and its TCRdb copy is limited to in-frame clones, with some not included. The data contain some 54,000 clones, approximately 80% of them singletons. Specimen: PBMCs, collected around atezolizumab (anti-PD-L1) treatment. These receptors originate from a man aged 35-49 years with urothelial cancer. The conserved cysteine and the conserved F or W are not part of the CDR3 here. Fields, in order: J gene, V gene, D gene, CDR3 protein. D genes are given only for firm matches.

>TRBJ2-2|TRBV6-5|.
ASSSRQKLISGELF
>TRBJ2-1|TRBV11-3|TRBD2
ASSLRGSGNGDEQF
>TRBJ1-2|TRBV5-1|.
ASSLGRSGGYT
>TRBJ2-5|TRBV7-9|TRBD1
ASSLGQGETQY
>TRBJ1-2|TRBV2|.
ASSEAQGPMFGYT
>TRBJ1-1|TRBV4-1|TRBD1
ASSQERTGGAF
>TRBJ2-4|TRBV5-6|TRBD2
ASSLVRGDIQY
>TRBJ2-5|TRBV28|.
ASRQGGETQY
>TRBJ1-1|TRBV28|.
ASSRDGEATEAF
>TRBJ1-2|TRBV11-2|.
ASSSSAGQHGYT
>TRBJ2-7|TRBV5-1|TRBD1
ASSSFRGSSYEQY
>TRBJ2-7|TRBV5-6|.
ASSLIRDILYEQY
>TRBJ2-4|TRBV4-1|TRBD2
ASSQDQLGLAGANKNIQY
>TRBJ2-1|TRBV28|.
ASSLVREIGDEQF
>TRBJ2-2|TRBV13|.
ASSFGGGGNTGELF
>TRBJ2-2|TRBV27|TRBD2
ALVALAGGPEGELF
>TRBJ1-2|TRBV18|.
ASSPGQRGYT
>TRBJ2-7|TRBV7-2|.
ASSRDTVSYEQY
>TRBJ2-7|TRBV4-2|TRBD2
ASSQSSGVGHEQY
>TRBJ2-1|TRBV5-4|TRBD2
ASSSGLAGYNEQF
>TRBJ2-7|TRBV28|.
ASRERYEQY
>TRBJ1-4|TRBV6-5|TRBD1
ASRYGTDQKLF
>TRBJ2-3|TRBV28|.
ASSAFSFGGRDTQY
>TRBJ2-4|TRBV19|TRBD2
ASSLGREGPGAKNIQY
>TRBJ2-7|TRBV15|.
ATSPHRGVDEQY
>TRBJ2-1|TRBV5-6|.
ASSLGGYEQF
>TRBJ2-7|TRBV6-5|TRBD2
ASSYSLLGGSYEQY
>TRBJ1-4|TRBV29-1|.
SVRGGGGEKLF
>TRBJ2-5|TRBV30|.
AWSVQETQY
>TRBJ1-3|TRBV28|TRBD1
ASSPGTGAGNTIY
>TRBJ2-1|TRBV9|TRBD2
ASSGGTRVNEQF
>TRBJ2-7|TRBV19|.
ASSPDSKPYEQY
>TRBJ1-2|TRBV6-1|.
ASSEFSVRGRGYT
>TRBJ2-5|TRBV2|.
ASKERGHQETQY
>TRBJ2-1|TRBV5-1|TRBD2
ASSSTGTSSYNEQF
>TRBJ2-3|TRBV27|TRBD2
ASSTLAGLAEYTQY
>TRBJ1-1|TRBV19|.
ASSIKGVGNTEAF